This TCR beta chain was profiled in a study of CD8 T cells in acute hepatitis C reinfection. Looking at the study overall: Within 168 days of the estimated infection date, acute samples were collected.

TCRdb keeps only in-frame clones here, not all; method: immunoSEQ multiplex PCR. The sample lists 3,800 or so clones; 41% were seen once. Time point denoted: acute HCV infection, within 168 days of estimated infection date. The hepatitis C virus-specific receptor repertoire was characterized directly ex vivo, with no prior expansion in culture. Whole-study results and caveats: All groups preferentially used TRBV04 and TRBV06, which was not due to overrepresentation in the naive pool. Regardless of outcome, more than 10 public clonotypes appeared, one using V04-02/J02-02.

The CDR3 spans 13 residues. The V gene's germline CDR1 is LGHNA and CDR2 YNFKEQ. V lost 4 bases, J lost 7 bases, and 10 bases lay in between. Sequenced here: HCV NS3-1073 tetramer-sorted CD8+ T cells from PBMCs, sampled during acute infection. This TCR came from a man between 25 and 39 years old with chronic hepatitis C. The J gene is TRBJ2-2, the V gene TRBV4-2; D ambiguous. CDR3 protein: CASSPDAVGELFF. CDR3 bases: TGTGCCAGCAGCCCCGATGCTGTCGGGGAGCTGTTTTTT.